Shown below are 3 T cell receptor beta chains from a single sample sequenced in a study of blood T cell repertoires in COVID-19 (TCRdb year 2020). Library preparation used the immunoSEQ multiplex PCR assay. TCRdb stores this immuneACCESS table with in-frame sequences only. Part of the clones is absent; in the studies checked, under half of the shortfall reflects unresolved V genes, and no reason is known for the rest. Recorded for this sample are more than 95,000 clones; roughly nine tenths of them occurred a single time. Roughly 6% of the sample belongs to the ten largest clones. Sequenced material: peripheral blood. The source of these receptors is a human donor in a cohort sampled during active COVID-19.

The V and J genes are TRBV7-9 and TRBJ2-7; a possible D gene is TRBD1 (6 bases). Trimming shortened V by 5 bases and J by 2 bases, and 10 bases separated the two germline ends. CDR1 is SEHNR and CDR2 is FQNEAQ in the germline V gene (reference sequence). The CDR3 length is 13 residues. As DNA, the CDR3 is TGTGCCAGCAGCGCGGACAGACCCTACGAGCAGTACTTC. Protein: CASSADRPYEQYF.

The rearrangement uses TRBV4-2 and TRBJ2-1; 9 nucleotides match TRBD2. Germline trimming cut 2 bases from V and 6 bases from J; bases unmatched to any gene: 11. The length of the CDR3 is 17 residues. The V gene's germline CDR1 is LGHNA and CDR2 YNFKEQ. The CDR3: CASSQILTSGGPNEQFF. The CDR3 DNA reads as TGTGCCAGCAGCCAAATCCTTACGAGCGGGGGGCCCAATGAGCAGTTCTTC.

This clone has just a few counts. The chain has TRBV6-6 and TRBJ1-1; 9 bases match TRBD1. Germline loops: CDR1 MNHNY, CDR2 SVGAGI (reference sequence). The junction had 6 bases not matched to a gene; V was cut back by 6 bases and J by 1 base. The length of the CDR3 is 15 residues. The CDR3 DNA reads TGTGCCAGCAGGCCATGGGGACAGGGGAACACTGAAGCTTTCTTT. Translated: CASRPWGQGNTEAFF.